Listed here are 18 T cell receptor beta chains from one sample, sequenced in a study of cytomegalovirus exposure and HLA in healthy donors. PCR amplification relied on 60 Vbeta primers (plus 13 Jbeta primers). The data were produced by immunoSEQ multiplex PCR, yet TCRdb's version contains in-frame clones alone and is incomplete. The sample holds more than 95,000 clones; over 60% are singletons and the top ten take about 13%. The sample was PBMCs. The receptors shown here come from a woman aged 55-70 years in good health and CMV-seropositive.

The CDR3 sequence is CASSHDRGLGNTIYF. The CDR3 DNA reads as TGCGCCAGCAGCCACGACAGGGGGTTGGGAAACACCATATATTTT. The J gene is TRBJ1-3, the V gene TRBV4-1; 9 nucleotides match TRBD1. The CDR3 consists of 15 residues. The trim removed 3 bases at V and 4 bases at J, leaving 4 bases unmatched. CDR1 MGHRA and CDR2 YSYEKL come from the germline V gene.

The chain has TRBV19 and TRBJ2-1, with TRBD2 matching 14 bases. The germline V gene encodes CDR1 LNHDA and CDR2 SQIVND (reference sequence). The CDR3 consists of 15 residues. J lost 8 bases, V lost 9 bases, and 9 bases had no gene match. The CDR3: CASRTSGRPGDEQFF. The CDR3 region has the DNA TGTGCCAGCCGGACTAGCGGGAGGCCGGGTGATGAGCAGTTCTTC.

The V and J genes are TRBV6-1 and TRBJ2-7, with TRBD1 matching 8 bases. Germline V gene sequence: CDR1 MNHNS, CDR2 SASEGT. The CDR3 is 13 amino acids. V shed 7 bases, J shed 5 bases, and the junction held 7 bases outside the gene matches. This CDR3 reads CASTWTGYDEQYF. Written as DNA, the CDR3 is TGTGCCAGCACTTGGACAGGGTATGACGAGCAGTACTTC.

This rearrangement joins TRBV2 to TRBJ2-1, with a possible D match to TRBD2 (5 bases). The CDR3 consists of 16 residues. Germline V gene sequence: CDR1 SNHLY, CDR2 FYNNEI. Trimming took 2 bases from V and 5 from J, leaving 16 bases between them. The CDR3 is CASSERGLPRHNEQFF. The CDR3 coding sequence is TGTGCCAGCAGTGAACGTGGACTCCCGAGACACAATGAGCAGTTCTTC.

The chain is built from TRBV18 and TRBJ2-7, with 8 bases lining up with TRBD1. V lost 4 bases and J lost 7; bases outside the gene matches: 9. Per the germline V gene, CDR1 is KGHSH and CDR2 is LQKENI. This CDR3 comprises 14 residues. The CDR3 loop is CASSLFQGAREQYF. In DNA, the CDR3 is TGTGCCAGCTCACTTTTTCAGGGGGCGCGGGAGCAGTACTTC.

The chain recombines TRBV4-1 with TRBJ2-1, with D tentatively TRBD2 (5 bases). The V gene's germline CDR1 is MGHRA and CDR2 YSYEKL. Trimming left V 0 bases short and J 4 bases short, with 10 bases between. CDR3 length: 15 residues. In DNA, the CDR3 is TGCGCCAGCAGCCAAGAGCCGGACTCTTACAATGAGCAGTTCTTC. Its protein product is CASSQEPDSYNEQFF.

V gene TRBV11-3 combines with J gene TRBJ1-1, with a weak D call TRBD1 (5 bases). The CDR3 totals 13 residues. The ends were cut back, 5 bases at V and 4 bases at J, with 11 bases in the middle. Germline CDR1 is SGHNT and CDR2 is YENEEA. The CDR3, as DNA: TGTGCCAGCAGCAAAGCGGGGGTCACTGAAGCTTTCTTT. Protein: CASSKAGVTEAFF.

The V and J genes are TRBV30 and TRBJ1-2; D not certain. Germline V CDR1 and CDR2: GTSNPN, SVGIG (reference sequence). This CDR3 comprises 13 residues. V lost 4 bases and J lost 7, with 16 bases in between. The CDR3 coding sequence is TGTGCCTGGAATGAACAGTTTACCTCTGGCTACACCTTC. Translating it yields CAWNEQFTSGYTF.

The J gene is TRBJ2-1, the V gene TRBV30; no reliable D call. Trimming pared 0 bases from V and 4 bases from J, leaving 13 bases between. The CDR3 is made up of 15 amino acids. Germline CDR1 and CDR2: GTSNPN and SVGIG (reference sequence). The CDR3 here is CAWSVILQLYNEQFF. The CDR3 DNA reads TGTGCCTGGAGTGTAATCCTACAACTATACAATGAGCAGTTCTTC.

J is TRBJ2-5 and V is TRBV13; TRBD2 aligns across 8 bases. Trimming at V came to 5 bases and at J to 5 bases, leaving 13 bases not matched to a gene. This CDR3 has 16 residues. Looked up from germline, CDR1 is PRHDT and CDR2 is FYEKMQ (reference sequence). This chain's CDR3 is CASSREGGAGRETQYF. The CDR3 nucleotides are TGTGCCAGCAGCCGGGAGGGGGGCGCGGGTCGGGAGACCCAGTACTTC.

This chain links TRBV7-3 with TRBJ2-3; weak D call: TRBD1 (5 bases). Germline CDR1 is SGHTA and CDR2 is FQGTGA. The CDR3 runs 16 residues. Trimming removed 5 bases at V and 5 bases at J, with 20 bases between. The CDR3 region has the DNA TGTGCCAGCAGCCTATCCATAGGCCAGGGCGAAGATACGCAGTATTTT. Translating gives CASSLSIGQGEDTQYF.

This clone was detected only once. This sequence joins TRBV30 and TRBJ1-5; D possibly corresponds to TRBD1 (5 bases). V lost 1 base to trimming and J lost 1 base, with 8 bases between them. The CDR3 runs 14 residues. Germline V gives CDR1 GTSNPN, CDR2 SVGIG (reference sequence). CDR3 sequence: CAWSGTTSNQPQHF. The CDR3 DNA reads TGTGCCTGGAGTGGGACAACAAGCAATCAGCCCCAGCATTTT. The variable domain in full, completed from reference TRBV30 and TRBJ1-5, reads SQTIHQWPATLVQPVGSPLSLECTVEGTSNPNLYWYRQAAGRGLQLLFYSVGIGQISSEVPQNLSASRPQDRQFILSSKKLLLSDSGFYLCAWSGTTSNQPQHFGDGTRLSIL.

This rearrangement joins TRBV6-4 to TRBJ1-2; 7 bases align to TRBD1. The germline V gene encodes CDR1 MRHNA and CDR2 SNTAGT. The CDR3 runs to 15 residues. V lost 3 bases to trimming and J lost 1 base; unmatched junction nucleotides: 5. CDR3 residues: CASSEGTANNYGYTF. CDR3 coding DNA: TGTGCCAGCAGTGAAGGGACAGCGAATAACTATGGCTACACCTTC.

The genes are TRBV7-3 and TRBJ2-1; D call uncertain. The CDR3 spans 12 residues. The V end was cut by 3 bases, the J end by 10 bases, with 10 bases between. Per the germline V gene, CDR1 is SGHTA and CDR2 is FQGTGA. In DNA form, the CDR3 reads TGTGCCAGCAGCTTGGGTAGGAGCGAGCAGTTCTTC. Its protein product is CASSLGRSEQFF.

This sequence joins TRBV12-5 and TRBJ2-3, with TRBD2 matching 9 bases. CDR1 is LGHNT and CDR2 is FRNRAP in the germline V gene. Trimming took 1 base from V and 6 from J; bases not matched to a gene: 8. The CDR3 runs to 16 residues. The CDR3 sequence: CASGLGLADTSDTQYF. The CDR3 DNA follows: TGTGCTAGTGGTTTGGGACTAGCGGACACCTCGGATACGCAGTATTTT.

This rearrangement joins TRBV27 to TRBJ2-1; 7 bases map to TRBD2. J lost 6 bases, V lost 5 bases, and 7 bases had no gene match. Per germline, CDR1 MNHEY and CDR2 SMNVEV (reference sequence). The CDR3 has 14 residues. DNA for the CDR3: TGTGCCAGCAGTCCGCACGGACTAGTCAATGAGCAGTTCTTC. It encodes CASSPHGLVNEQFF.

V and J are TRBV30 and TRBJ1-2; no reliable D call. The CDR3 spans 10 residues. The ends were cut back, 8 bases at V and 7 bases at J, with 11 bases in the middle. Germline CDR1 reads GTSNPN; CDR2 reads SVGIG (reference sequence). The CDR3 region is CAGIAGGYTF. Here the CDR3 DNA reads TGTGCCGGGATCGCGGGTGGCTACACCTTC.

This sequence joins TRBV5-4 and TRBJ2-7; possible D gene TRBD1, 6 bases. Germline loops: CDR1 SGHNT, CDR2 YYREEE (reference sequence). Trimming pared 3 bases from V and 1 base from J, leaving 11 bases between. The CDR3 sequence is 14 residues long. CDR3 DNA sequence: TGTGCCAGCAGCTCCACGACAGGTTCCTACGAGCAGTACTTC. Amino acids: CASSSTTGSYEQYF.